The 21 T cell receptor beta chains below were found in one sample sequenced in a study of beta chain features in type 1 diabetes. The entirety of the isolated RNA underwent reverse transcription, so expressed TCRB transcripts were sequenced. Sequencing was performed with immunoSEQ multiplex PCR; in TCRdb, only in-frame clones are kept and a portion is missing. The data hold about 360,000 clones, with 10% to 15% observed a single time. Sequencing input: naive CD4+ T cells from blood. The origin of the receptors is a man aged 18 to 29 in good health.

This chain connects TRBV2 to TRBJ2-5; TRBD1 agrees at 8 bases. CDR3 length: 13 amino acids. The V gene end was trimmed by 10 bases and the J gene end by 4 bases; junction bases not matched to a gene: 8. Per the germline V gene, CDR1 is SNHLY and CDR2 is FYNNEI. The CDR3 loop reads CATGGAVGETQYF. DNA for the CDR3: TGTGCCACAGGGGGCGCAGTAGGAGAGACCCAGTACTTC.

This clone has a handful of counts. The chain couples TRBV19 to TRBJ2-7, with TRBD1 identical over 7 bases. This CDR3 region has 14 residues. Trimming removed 6 bases from V and 3 bases from J; junction bases left unmatched: 8. Germline-derived CDR1 and CDR2 are LNHDA and SQIVND (reference sequence). CDR3 amino acids: CASSQAGGNYEQYF. DNA of the CDR3: TGTGCCAGTAGCCAAGCAGGGGGAAACTACGAGCAGTACTTC.

The chain uses TRBV9 and TRBJ1-1; no clear D. The germline V and J ends were trimmed by 4 bases and 4 bases, with 14 bases remaining between them. Per the germline V gene, CDR1 is SGDLS and CDR2 is YYNGEE. The CDR3 consists of 14 residues. The CDR3 region has the DNA TGTGCCAGCAGCCCAGAGATAGCCGGCACTGAAGCTTTCTTT. Translating it yields CASSPEIAGTEAFF.

This clone was observed a few times. Other DNA sequences in this specimen translate into the identical CDR3. The rearrangement links TRBV11-2 to TRBJ2-3; 11 nucleotides agree with TRBD2. Germline assignment: CDR1 SGHAT and CDR2 FQNNGV. This CDR3 spans 15 amino acids. J lost 1 base, V lost 6 bases, and 3 bases had no gene match. In DNA, the CDR3 is TGTGCCAGCAGTTTTAGCGGGAGGGGCACAGATACGCAGTATTTT. Translating gives CASSFSGRGTDTQYF.

The rearrangement uses TRBV20-1 and TRBJ2-5; D unresolved. The J call may be mistaken, given a closer DNA end match to TRBJ2-7. Germline CDR1 and CDR2: DFQATT and SNEGSKA (reference sequence). The CDR3 is 11 residues long. The DNA for the CDR3 is TGCAGTGCTAGAGAATCCTACGAGCAGTACTTC. This sequence encodes CSARESYEQYF.

This clone was counted a few times. The V and J genes are TRBV6-5 and TRBJ1-4; maybe TRBD1 (6 bases). CDR3 size: 14 residues. CDR1 and CDR2 (germline): MNHEY, SVGAGI. The V and J ends lost 5 bases and 8 bases respectively, with 15 bases between them. CDR3 nucleotides: TGTGCCAGCAGTGAAACAGGGTATGGCGAAAAACTGTTTTTT. This encodes CASSETGYGEKLFF.

This clone appeared a few times. The rearrangement uses TRBV7-9 and TRBJ2-7; 7 bases match TRBD1. The CDR3 extends over 15 amino acids. With V trimmed by 3 bases and J by 2 bases, 7 bases remained unmatched. Germline V gives CDR1 SEHNR, CDR2 FQNEAQ (reference sequence). DNA of the CDR3: TGTGCCAGCAGCTTGGGGACAGCACAAACCTACGAGCAGTACTTC. Its translation is CASSLGTAQTYEQYF.

This CDR3 is CASSGQDRGVNQPQHF. The CDR3, as DNA: TGTGCCAGCAGCGGACAGGACAGGGGTGTCAATCAGCCCCAGCATTTT. The chain combines TRBV21-1 with TRBJ1-5; the table's D call, TRBD1, has no DNA check behind it. TRBV21-1 is termed a pseudogene. The CDR3 has 16 amino acids.

The chain uses TRBV15 and TRBJ1-5; 10 nucleotides align to TRBD1. CDR1 LNHNV and CDR2 YYDKDF come from the germline V gene (reference sequence). The V and J ends lost 3 bases and 4 bases, in that order; junction bases with no gene match: 3. The CDR3 covers 15 residues. The CDR3 coding sequence is TGTGCCACCAGCAGGCCGGGACAGGGGAATCAGCCCCAGCATTTT. Translating gives CATSRPGQGNQPQHF.

This clone has only a few counts. The chain employs TRBV7-2 and TRBJ2-7; no clear D. The germline V and J ends were trimmed by 0 bases and 4 bases, with 4 bases remaining between them. The germline V gene encodes CDR1 SGHTA and CDR2 FQGNSA. The CDR3 contains 12 residues. CDR3 sequence: CASSLAAYEQYF. The CDR3 DNA reads TGTGCCAGCAGCTTAGCGGCTTACGAGCAGTACTTC.

The V gene is TRBV30, the J gene TRBJ1-2; D remains ambiguous. The V and J ends lost 0 bases and 0 bases respectively, with 5 bases between them. Per germline, CDR1 GTSNPN and CDR2 SVGIG (reference sequence). This CDR3 is 13 amino acids long. CDR3 sequence: CAWSVVTNYGYTF. The CDR3 DNA is TGTGCCTGGAGTGTCGTTACTAACTATGGCTACACCTTC.

This clone has a handful of counts. The V call is TRBV5-4, the J call TRBJ2-3; 8 bases are a match to TRBD2. Germline loops: CDR1 SGHNT, CDR2 YYREEE (reference sequence). The CDR3 consists of 14 residues. V lost 1 base to trimming and J lost 5 bases; unmatched junction nucleotides: 3. CDR3 sequence reads: CASSLSSGGDTQYF. The CDR3 DNA reads TGTGCCAGCAGCTTGTCGAGCGGGGGAGATACGCAGTATTTT.

This clone was counted only a few times. The chain links TRBV28 to TRBJ2-7, with TRBD2 identical over 9 bases. V gave up 6 bases and J gave up 6 bases; unmatched junction bases: 9. In germline, CDR1 is MDHEN, CDR2 SYDVKM. This CDR3 is 14 amino acids long. The CDR3 sequence: CASRPAGGRGEQYF. CDR3 DNA sequence: TGTGCCAGCAGGCCGGCGGGGGGGCGCGGCGAGCAGTACTTC.

The gene calls are TRBV28 and TRBJ2-5; TRBD1 matches 7 bases. This CDR3 has 16 amino acids. V dropped 3 bases and J dropped 4; count of bases not matched to a gene: 11. The germline gives CDR1 MDHEN, CDR2 SYDVKM. The CDR3 here is CASSFLRQGVGETQYF. The CDR3 DNA sequence: TGTGCCAGCAGTTTTCTCCGACAGGGAGTAGGAGAGACCCAGTACTTC.

This clone came up a few times. The chain has TRBV11-1 and TRBJ2-7; D perhaps matches TRBD2 (5 bases). CDR3 size: 14 residues. The germline gives CDR1 SGHAT, CDR2 FQDESV (reference sequence). V lost 5 bases, J lost 6 bases, and 17 bases lay in between. For the CDR3, the DNA is TGTGCCAGCAGCGAGACGGGGAAGGGTCTCGAGCAGTACTTC. Translating it yields CASSETGKGLEQYF.

The V gene is TRBV7-6, the J gene TRBJ2-1, with D perhaps TRBD2 (5 bases). CDR3 size: 15 residues. V gave up 1 base and J gave up 7 bases, with 14 bases separating them. Looked up from germline, CDR1 is SGHVS and CDR2 is FNYEAQ. As DNA, the CDR3 is TGTGCCAGCAGCTTAGGCAGTGGACTGATTAATGAGCAGTTCTTC. Translation: CASSLGSGLINEQFF. Looking up the rest from reference TRBV7-6 and TRBJ2-1 gives the full variable domain: GAGVSQSPRYKVTKRGQDVALRCDPISGHVSLYWYRQALGQGPEFLTYFNYEAQQDKSGLPNDRFSAERPEGSISTLTIQRTEQRDSAMYRCASSLGSGLINEQFFGPGTRLTVL.

Only a few counts were recorded for this clone. The chain joins TRBV2 to TRBJ2-3; possible D gene TRBD2, 5 bases. The CDR3 runs 16 residues. Trimming cost V 1 base and J 2 bases, with 13 bases left between them. Per the germline V gene, CDR1 is SNHLY and CDR2 is FYNNEI. CDR3 amino acids: CASSEGPSSYTDTQYF. The CDR3 DNA is TGTGCCAGCAGTGAAGGGCCTAGCAGTTACACAGATACGCAGTATTTT. Combining the CDR3 with reference TRBV2 and TRBJ2-3 gives the whole variable domain EPEVTQTPSHQVTQMGQEVILRCVPISNHLYFYWYRQILGQKVEFLVSFYNNEISEKSEIFDDQFSVERPDGSNFTLKIRSTKLEDSAMYFCASSEGPSSYTDTQYFGPGTRLTVL.

The chain has TRBV28 and TRBJ2-3; 7 bases agree with TRBD2. This CDR3 comprises 16 residues. V shed 4 bases and J 2 bases; nucleotides not matched to a gene: 9. CDR1 and CDR2 (germline): MDHEN, SYDVKM. The CDR3 reads CASSSPSGANTDTQYF. CDR3 nucleotide sequence: TGTGCCAGCAGTTCCCCGAGCGGGGCAAACACAGATACGCAGTATTTT.

This clone was observed a handful of times. This rearrangement joins TRBV9 to TRBJ2-5; 10 bases fit TRBD2. Germline values: CDR1 SGDLS, CDR2 YYNGEE. The CDR3 length is 17 residues. J gave up 5 bases and V 0 bases, and 10 bases lay outside the gene matches. This CDR3 is CASSVGMLAGDGETQYF. The CDR3 nucleotides are TGTGCCAGCAGCGTAGGTATGCTAGCGGGAGATGGGGAGACCCAGTACTTC.

The chain joins TRBV4-1 to TRBJ2-3, with TRBD2 identical over 7 bases. The V gene's germline CDR1 is MGHRA and CDR2 YSYEKL. The V and J ends lost 1 base and 5 bases, in that order; junction bases with no gene match: 12. The CDR3 extends over 17 amino acids. As DNA, the CDR3 is TGCGCCAGCAGCCAAGTAACAGGTGGGGGAGGGCGAGATACGCAGTATTTT. This sequence encodes CASSQVTGGGGRDTQYF.

This clone occurred a few times. V gene TRBV29-1 combines with J gene TRBJ1-5; TRBD1 is a possible D gene (5 bases). This CDR3 comprises 13 residues. V gave up 4 bases and J gave up 7 bases, with 14 bases separating them. CDR1 is SQVTM and CDR2 is ANQGSEA in the germline V gene. CDR3 bases: TGCAGCGTTGCGGGAGGGGACGGGCAGCCCCAGCATTTT. Translating gives CSVAGGDGQPQHF.